This TCR beta chain was observed in a study of radiotherapy plus CTLA-4 blockade in lung cancer. The ends were cut back, 1 base at V and 0 bases at J, with 7 bases in the middle. Germline assignment: CDR1 MNHNS and CDR2 SASEGT. The CDR3 sequence is 15 residues long. The method was immunoSEQ multiplex PCR; TCRdb's version includes in-frame clones alone and lacks a portion of them. This sample has 40,000 to 45,000 clones; less than 75% occur once, and the top ten carry around 25%. The material was peripheral blood, obtained from a patient treated with radiotherapy plus ipilimumab. This chain connects TRBV6-1 to TRBJ2-1; D ambiguous. This clonotype was obtained from a human donor with non-small cell lung cancer who had a partial response to radiotherapy plus ipilimumab. The CDR3 sequence is CASSEEEDSYNEQFF. The CDR3, as DNA: TGTGCCAGCAGTGAAGAAGAGGACTCCTACAATGAGCAGTTCTTC.